This TCR beta chain is drawn from a study of cytomegalovirus exposure and HLA in healthy donors. The PCR made use of 60 Vbeta and 13 Jbeta primers. Assay: immunoSEQ multiplex PCR; the TCRdb copy retains only in-frame clones and omits some. The data contain under 150,000 clones, about 80% of them singletons. The receptor was derived from a woman aged 40 to 50 in good health and CMV-seronegative. The material sequenced was PBMCs.

CDR3 nucleotides: TGTGCCAGCTCAGCAAACAGGGGAGGCAACACTGAAGCTTTCTTT. Protein sequence: CASSANRGGNTEAFF. This chain uses TRBV18 with TRBJ1-1; 7 bases line up with TRBD1. This CDR3 is built from 15 residues. V shed 5 bases, J shed 2 bases, and the junction held 8 bases outside the gene matches. The V gene's germline CDR1 is KGHSH and CDR2 LQKENI.